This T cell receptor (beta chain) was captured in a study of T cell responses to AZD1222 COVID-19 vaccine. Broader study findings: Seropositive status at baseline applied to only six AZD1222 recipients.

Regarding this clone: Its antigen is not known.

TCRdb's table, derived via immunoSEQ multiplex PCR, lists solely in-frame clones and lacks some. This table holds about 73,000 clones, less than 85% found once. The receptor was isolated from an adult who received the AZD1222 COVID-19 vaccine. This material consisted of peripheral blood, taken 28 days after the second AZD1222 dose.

CDR3 bases: TGCGCCAGCAGTGAGTCGCGGCCACCGGTCCATTATAGCAATCAGCCCCAGCATTTT. Amino acid sequence: CASSESRPPVHYSNQPQHF. The chain joins TRBV10-1 to TRBJ1-5; no clear D. Germline V gives CDR1 WNHNN, CDR2 SYGVQD (reference sequence). Trimming left V 0 bases short and J 0 bases short, with 18 bases between. The CDR3 length is 19 residues.